This T cell receptor (beta chain) was identified during a study of T cell responses to AZD1222 COVID-19 vaccine (TCRdb year 2021). As for the study more broadly: A total of over 230 trial participants underwent TCR sequencing, of whom around 210 had received two doses of AZD1222 and roughly 26 had received two doses of the MenACWY control vaccine. Trial participants were enrolled by age into subgroups of 18-55, 56-69 and 70-plus years, and roughly 160, 29 and 62 TCR-sequenced participants, respectively, were included in these subgroups. What the authors observed across the whole study: The vaccine-associated CD4 TCRs covered the entire spike protein, and the dominant responses fell in regions 160-218 and 743-854. In the small 56-69-year group, the increase in depth fell short of significance, most likely because of low power. Most participants were white British and females outnumbered males, and the authors suggested that clonal diversity may have been underestimated. Nearly half of unique spike-specific TCRs reportedly recognized epitopes outside regions mutated in the B.1.351 and B.1.1.7 variants. Conclusions about previously exposed vaccinees were limited because only a handful of AZD1222 recipients were SARS-CoV-2 seropositive at baseline. Because no day 14 peak-response samples were available, repertoires were characterized only after the peak T cell response. After two AZD1222 doses, spike-specific TCR breadth and depth were significantly higher than at day 0 and than in MenACWY recipients.

The sample holds one count of this clone. Its antigen remains undetermined. No much larger clone is present one base from it, and per-base qualities are unavailable. CDR1 and CDR2 (MGHRA, YSYEKL) derive from the germline V gene. V loses 4 bases of germline sequence and J loses 1 base, and the interval between the two ends is 1 base. The CDR3 covers 11 residues, taking in both the cysteine and the phenylalanine. The kept DNA is CDR3 alone, 33 bases in frame from the first base. The CDR3 regions of human TCRbeta chains were analyzed by immunosequencing. In the paper's pipeline: Repertoire TCRs were checked for matches against a reference library of SARS-CoV-2-specific TCRs that had been generated using the MIRA antigen-specificity platform. Breadth was defined as the fraction of unique TCRs that were SARS-CoV-2-associated, and depth was defined as the fraction of total T cells that were SARS-CoV-2-associated. Using the MIRA data, each spike-specific TCR was mapped to the spike region that the TCR reacts to and placed in a CD4 or CD8 class. Log10-transformed breadth and depth values were compared by one-way ANOVA with Sidak's multiple comparisons tests. TCRdb obtained this table from immuneACCESS and retained in-frame rearrangements with V and J assigned. These tables miss some clones; where compared with another copy, unresolved V genes account for less than half of the shortfall, and the remainder is unexplained. V, J and clone size derive from that table, while D and trimming were established from the DNA sequence. For this sample there are 100,000 to 150,000 clones; 75% to 90% appear just once. The ten top clones hold roughly 4.4% of the sample.

Sample time point, as interpreted from the label and publication: about 28 days (+/-7) after the second vaccine dose. Because spike-specific TCR depth and breadth did not differ between the two schedules, AZD1222 recipients who got a second dose at roughly 4 weeks were pooled with those who got a second dose at roughly 12 weeks. Vaccinee samples came from UK trials COV001 and COV002, including a single-blind randomized controlled phase 2/3 trial of AZD1222 (ChAdOx1 nCoV-19) in healthy adults. Trial participant PBMC samples were collected at day 0 and day 28 after the second dose for TCRbeta chain sequencing.

The sample was peripheral blood, taken 28 days after the second AZD1222 dose. The rearrangement joined TRBV4-1 to TRBJ1-1; the D gene lacks a confident call. The sequence was obtained from an adult who received the AZD1222 COVID-19 vaccine. The CDR3 here reads CASSRNTEAFF. The DNA sequence reads TGCGCCAGCAGCCGGAACACTGAAGCTTTCTTT.